Shown below are 8 T cell receptor beta chains from a single sample sequenced in a study of cytomegalovirus exposure and HLA in healthy donors. Both 60 Vbeta primers and 13 Jbeta primers went into the PCR. Method: immunoSEQ multiplex PCR; TCRdb's copy keeps in-frame clones and lacks some. The data show more than 65,000 clones, around 74% seen once. Sequenced: PBMCs. These receptors were collected from an older woman in good health and CMV-seropositive.

This sequence joins TRBV19 and TRBJ1-2, with D hard to call. The V gene's germline CDR1 is LNHDA and CDR2 SQIVND (reference sequence). The CDR3 consists of 13 residues. Trimming left V 1 base short and J 5 bases short, with 8 bases between. The CDR3 loop is CASSIVGSYGYTF. The CDR3 DNA reads as TGTGCCAGTAGTATAGTCGGTTCTTATGGCTACACCTTC. Combining the CDR3 with reference TRBV19 and TRBJ1-2 gives the whole variable domain DGGITQSPKYLFRKEGQNVTLSCEQNLNHDAMYWYRQDPGQGLRLIYYSQIVNDFQKGDIAEGYSVSREKKESFPLTVTSAQKNPTAFYLCASSIVGSYGYTFGSGTRLTVV.

In DNA form, the CDR3 reads TGTGCCAGCAGCAAGATGCAGAGGACAGTCGGGACTGAAGCTTTCTTT. Its protein is CASSKMQRTVGTEAFF. The chain employs TRBV13 and TRBJ1-1, with D perhaps TRBD1 (6 bases). The CDR3 spans 16 residues. From germline, CDR1 is PRHDT and CDR2 FYEKMQ (reference sequence). Between the trimmed V and J ends, which lost 5 bases and 5 bases, there was a span of 21 bases.

A word on this clone: One end of the junction fails to match germline, which may point to a read error. The CDR3 region has the DNA TGTGCTAGCAGCTTAACAGGGGGGCTTTTCGCCGGGGAGCTGTTTTTT. It encodes CASSLTGGLFAGELFF. V usage is TRBV7-7 and J usage is TRBJ2-2, with TRBD1 identical over 8 bases. CDR1 and CDR2 from the germline V gene are SSHAT and FNYEAQ (reference sequence). This CDR3 has 16 amino acids.

This clone turned up a few times. The V and J genes are TRBV9 and TRBJ2-3; D unclear. The CDR3 runs to 13 residues. Per germline, CDR1 SGDLS and CDR2 YYNGEE. V dropped 0 bases and J dropped 6 bases, with 8 bases sitting between them. The CDR3 sequence is CASSVGLLDTQYF. The CDR3 nucleotides are TGTGCCAGCAGCGTAGGACTGCTGGATACGCAGTATTTT.

CDR3 amino acids: CASSQGQGGSPLHF. In nucleotides, the CDR3 is TGCGCCAGCAGCCAGGGACAGGGAGGATCACCCCTCCACTTT. The chain uses TRBV5-1 and TRBJ1-6; 9 bases are shared with TRBD1. This CDR3 region has 14 residues. The germline gives CDR1 SGHRS, CDR2 YFSETQ. V lost 4 bases, J lost 10 bases, and 6 bases stayed unmatched. The full variable domain, in which reference TRBV5-1 and TRBJ1-6 provide the parts outside the CDR3, is KAGVTQTPRYLIKTRGQQVTLSCSPISGHRSVSWYQQTPGQGLQFLFEYFSETQRNKGNFPGRFSGRQFSNSRSEMNVSTLELGDSALYLCASSQGQGGSPLHFGNGTRLTVT.

V gene TRBV5-5 combines with J gene TRBJ2-2, with D possibly being TRBD2 (5 bases). Trimming removed 6 bases from V and 4 bases from J, with 16 bases in between. The CDR3 loop spans 15 amino acids. Germline V gene sequence: CDR1 SGHKS, CDR2 YYEKEE (reference sequence). The CDR3 here is CASTPGDARTGELFF. CDR3 nucleotide sequence: TGTGCCAGCACCCCCGGGGATGCACGCACCGGGGAGCTGTTTTTT.

V is TRBV15 and J is TRBJ2-3; TRBD2 aligns across 7 bases. The CDR3 length is 17 residues. CDR1 is LNHNV, CDR2 YYDKDF, per germline (reference sequence). Trimming cost V 5 bases and J 0 bases; bases outside gene matches: 11. CDR3 amino acids: CATSLSILASSTDTQYF. In nucleotides, the CDR3 is TGTGCCACCAGCCTTTCAATACTAGCGAGTAGCACAGATACGCAGTATTTT.

The table lists this clone with a few counts. The chain employs TRBV5-5 and TRBJ1-5; weak D call: TRBD1 (5 bases). This CDR3 region has 14 residues. V was cut by 0 bases and J by 6 bases, with 10 bases left in between. Germline values: CDR1 SGHKS, CDR2 YYEKEE (reference sequence). The CDR3 coding sequence is TGTGCCAGCAGCTTGGATGGGGCTTTTCAGCCCCAGCATTTT. It translates to CASSLDGAFQPQHF.